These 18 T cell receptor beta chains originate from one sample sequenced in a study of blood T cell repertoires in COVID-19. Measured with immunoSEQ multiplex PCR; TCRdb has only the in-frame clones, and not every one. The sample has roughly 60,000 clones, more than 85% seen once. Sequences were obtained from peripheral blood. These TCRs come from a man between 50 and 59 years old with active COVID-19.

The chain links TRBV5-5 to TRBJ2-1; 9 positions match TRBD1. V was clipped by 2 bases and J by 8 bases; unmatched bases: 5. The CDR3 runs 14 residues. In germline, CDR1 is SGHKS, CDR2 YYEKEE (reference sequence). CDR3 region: CASSLQGAIYEQFF. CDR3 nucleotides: TGTGCCAGCAGCTTACAGGGGGCTATCTATGAGCAGTTCTTC.

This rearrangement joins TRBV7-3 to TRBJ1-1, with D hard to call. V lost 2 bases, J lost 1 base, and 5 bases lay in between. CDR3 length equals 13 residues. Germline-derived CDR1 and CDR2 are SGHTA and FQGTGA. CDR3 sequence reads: CASSLGRNTEAFF. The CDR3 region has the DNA TGTGCCAGCAGCTTAGGCAGGAACACTGAAGCTTTCTTT. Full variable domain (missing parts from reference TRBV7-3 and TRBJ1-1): GAGVSQTPSNKVTEKGKYVELRCDPISGHTALYWYRQSLGQGPEFLIYFQGTGAADDSGLPNDRFFAVRPEGSVSTLKIQRTERGDSAVYLCASSLGRNTEAFFGQGTRLTVV.

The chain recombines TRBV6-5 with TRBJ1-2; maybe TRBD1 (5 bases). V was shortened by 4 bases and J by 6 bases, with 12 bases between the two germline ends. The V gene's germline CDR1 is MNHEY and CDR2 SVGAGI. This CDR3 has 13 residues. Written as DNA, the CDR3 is TGTGCCAGCAGTTGGGGCAGGACGGATGGCTACACCTTC. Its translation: CASSWGRTDGYTF.

Here the CDR3 DNA reads TGTGCCAGCAGCCTAAATCCCTTACCCCAAGAGACCCAGTACTTC. This gives the protein CASSLNPLPQETQYF. This chain connects TRBV11-2 to TRBJ2-5; D is ambiguous. With 5 bases removed from V and 1 base from J, the gap between germline ends came to 14 bases. The CDR3 runs 15 residues. CDR1 is SGHAT, CDR2 FQNNGV, per germline.

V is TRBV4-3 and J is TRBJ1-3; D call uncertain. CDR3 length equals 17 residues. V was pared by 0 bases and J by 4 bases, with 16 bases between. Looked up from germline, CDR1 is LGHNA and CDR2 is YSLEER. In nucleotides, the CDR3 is TGCGCCAGCAGCCAAGAAGTTTCGAGACAAACGGGAAACACCATATATTTT. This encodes CASSQEVSRQTGNTIYF.

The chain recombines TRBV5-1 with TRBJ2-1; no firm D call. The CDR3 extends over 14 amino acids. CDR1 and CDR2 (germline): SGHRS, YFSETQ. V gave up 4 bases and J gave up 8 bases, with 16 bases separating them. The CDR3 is CASSVRVFGDEQFF. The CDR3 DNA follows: TGCGCCAGCAGCGTCCGGGTCTTTGGCGATGAGCAGTTCTTC.

The CDR3 DNA reads TGTGCCAGCAGCCCTCTCACGCTTGTCGAGAGCTCCTATGGCTACACCTTC. Translation gives CASSPLTLVESSYGYTF. The chain employs TRBV27 and TRBJ1-2; D remains ambiguous. The germline CDR1 and CDR2 sequences are MNHEY and SMNVEV (reference sequence). This CDR3 has 17 amino acids. V shed 6 bases and J shed 4 bases, with 24 bases lying between them.

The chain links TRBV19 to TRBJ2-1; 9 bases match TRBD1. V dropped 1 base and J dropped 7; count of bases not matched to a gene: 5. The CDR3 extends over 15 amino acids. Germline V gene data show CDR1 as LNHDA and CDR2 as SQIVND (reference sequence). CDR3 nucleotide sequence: TGTGCCAGTAGTATAGTGAGGGACAGGGCAAATGAGCAGTTCTTC. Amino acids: CASSIVRDRANEQFF.

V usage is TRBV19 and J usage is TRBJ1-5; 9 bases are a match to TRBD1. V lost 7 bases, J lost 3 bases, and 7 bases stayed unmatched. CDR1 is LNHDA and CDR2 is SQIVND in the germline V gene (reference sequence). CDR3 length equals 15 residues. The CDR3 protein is CASTGTGWFNQPQHF. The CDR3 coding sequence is TGTGCCAGTACCGGGACAGGGTGGTTCAATCAGCCCCAGCATTTT. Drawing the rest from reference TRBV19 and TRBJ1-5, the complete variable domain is DGGITQSPKYLFRKEGQNVTLSCEQNLNHDAMYWYRQDPGQGLRLIYYSQIVNDFQKGDIAEGYSVSREKKESFPLTVTSAQKNPTAFYLCASTGTGWFNQPQHFGDGTRLSIL.

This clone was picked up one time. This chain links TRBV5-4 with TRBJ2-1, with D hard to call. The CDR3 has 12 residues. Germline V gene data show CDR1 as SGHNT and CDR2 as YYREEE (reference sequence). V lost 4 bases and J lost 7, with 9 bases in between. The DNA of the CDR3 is TGTGCCAGCAGCCCGTCGCAGAATGAGCAGTTCTTC. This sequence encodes CASSPSQNEQFF.

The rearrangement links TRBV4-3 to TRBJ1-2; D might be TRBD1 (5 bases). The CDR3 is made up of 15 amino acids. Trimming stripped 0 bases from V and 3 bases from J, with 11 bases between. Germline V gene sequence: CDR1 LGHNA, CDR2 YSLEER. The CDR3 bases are TGCGCCAGCAGCCAAGATGGCAGGGCCGACTATGGCTACACCTTC. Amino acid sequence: CASSQDGRADYGYTF.

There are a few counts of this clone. CDR3 sequence reads: CASSIRQGTEAFF. The CDR3 region has the DNA TGCGCCAGCAGCATCCGACAGGGCACTGAAGCTTTCTTT. V is TRBV4-3 and J is TRBJ1-1, with 7 bases aligning to TRBD1. CDR1 is LGHNA and CDR2 is YSLEER in the germline V gene. The trim removed 5 bases at V and 4 bases at J, leaving 4 bases unmatched. The CDR3 covers 13 residues.

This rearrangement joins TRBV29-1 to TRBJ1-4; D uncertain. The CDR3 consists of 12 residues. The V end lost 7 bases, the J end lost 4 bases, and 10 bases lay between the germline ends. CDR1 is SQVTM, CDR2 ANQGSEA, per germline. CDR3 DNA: TGCAGCGCCCCCGGGAGTAATGAAAAACTGTTTTTT. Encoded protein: CSAPGSNEKLFF.

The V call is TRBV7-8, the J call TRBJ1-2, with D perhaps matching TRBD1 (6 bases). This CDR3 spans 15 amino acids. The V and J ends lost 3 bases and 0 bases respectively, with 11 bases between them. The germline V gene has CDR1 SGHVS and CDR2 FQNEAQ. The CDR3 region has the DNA TGTGCCAGCAGCTTCTACAGGGCGGCTAACTATGGCTACACCTTC. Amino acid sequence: CASSFYRAANYGYTF.

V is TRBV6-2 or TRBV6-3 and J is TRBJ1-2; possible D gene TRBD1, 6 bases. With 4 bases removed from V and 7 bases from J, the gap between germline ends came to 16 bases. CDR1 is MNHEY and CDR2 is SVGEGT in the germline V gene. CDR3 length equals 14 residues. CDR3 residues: CASSSPSGTIGYTF. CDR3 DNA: TGTGCCAGCAGTTCCCCCTCCGGGACAATTGGCTACACCTTC.

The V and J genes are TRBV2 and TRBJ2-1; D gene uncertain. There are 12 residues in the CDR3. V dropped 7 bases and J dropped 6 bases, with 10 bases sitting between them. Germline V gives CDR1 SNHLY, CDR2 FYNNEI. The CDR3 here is CASMLASNEQFF. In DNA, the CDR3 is TGTGCCAGCATGCTGGCCAGCAATGAGCAGTTCTTC.

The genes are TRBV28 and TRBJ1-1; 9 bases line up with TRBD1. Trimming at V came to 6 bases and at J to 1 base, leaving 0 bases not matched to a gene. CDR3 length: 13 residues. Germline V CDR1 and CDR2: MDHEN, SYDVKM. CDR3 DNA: TGTGCCAGCAGGGGACAGGGGAACACTGAAGCTTTCTTT. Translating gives CASRGQGNTEAFF.

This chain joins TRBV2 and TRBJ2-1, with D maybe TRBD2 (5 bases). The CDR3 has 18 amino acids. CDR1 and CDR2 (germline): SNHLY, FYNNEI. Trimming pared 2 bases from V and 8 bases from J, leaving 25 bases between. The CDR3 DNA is TGTGCCAGCAGTGAATTAGGCGTCCGTACTAGGACCGTCGATGAGCAGTTCTTC. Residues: CASSELGVRTRTVDEQFF.